The 26 T cell receptor beta chains presented below share a single source sample, sequenced in a study of T cells in Graves' hyperthyroidism and ophthalmopathy. Regions amplified from RNA transcripts were the TCR beta CDR3 regions. A set of HTBI primers served as the primers for a first-round RT-PCR of the TCR CDR3. In TCRdb, the multiplex PCR reads were re-called with MiXCR into one record per CDR3 protein. Of about 720,000 distinct CDR3 sequences listed, under 20% were seen once; the top ten hold around 15%. The material sequenced was blood. The receptors stem from a woman between 45 and 65 years old with Graves' hyperthyroidism that later progressed to Graves' ophthalmopathy.

The table lists this clonotype with a few counts. The chain carries TRBV15 and TRBJ1-2; D is possibly TRBD1 (6 bases). The CDR3 contains 18 residues. V lost 0 bases and J lost 7, with 24 bases in between. CDR1 and CDR2 from the germline V gene are LNHNV and YYDKDF (reference sequence). The DNA for the CDR3 is TGTGCCACCAGCAGAGATAGATCGGTCCCAGACAGGATCTTTGGCTACACCTTC. Encoded protein: CATSRDRSVPDRIFGYTF.

This clonotype showed up just a few times. The chain carries TRBV27 and TRBJ1-5; TRBD1 might be the D (5 bases). CDR1 and CDR2 (germline): MNHEY, SMNVEV (reference sequence). The CDR3 contains 16 residues. The V and J ends lost 6 bases and 0 bases respectively, with 15 bases between them. CDR3 region: CASRKTGEYSNQPQHF. The DNA of the CDR3 is TGTGCCAGCAGAAAAACAGGAGAATATAGCAATCAGCCCCAGCATTTT.

CDR3 nucleotides: TGTGCCAGCAGCTGGGGGGCAGGGGTCGAGCAGTACTTC. Amino acid sequence: CASSWGAGVEQYF. The chain employs TRBV5-6 and TRBJ2-7, with D tentatively TRBD1 or TRBD2 (6 bases each). V lost 3 bases and J 6 bases, leaving 13 bases between the germline ends. Germline V CDR1 and CDR2: SGHDT, YYEEEE. The CDR3 totals 13 residues.

This clonotype was picked up a small number of times. The rearrangement joins TRBV6-5 to TRBJ1-1; D not resolved. V was pared by 2 bases and J by 4 bases, with 11 bases between. Germline-derived CDR1 and CDR2 are MNHEY and SVGAGI. The CDR3 sequence is 14 residues long. This CDR3 is CASSYGRGSTEAFF. For the CDR3, the DNA is TGTGCCAGCAGTTACGGCAGAGGGTCCACTGAAGCTTTCTTT.

V gene TRBV2 combines with J gene TRBJ2-3, with 14 bases matching TRBD2. Germline lookup yields CDR1 SNHLY and CDR2 FYNNEI. V gave up 6 bases and J gave up 1 base; unmatched junction bases: 6. The CDR3 loop spans 17 amino acids. The CDR3 DNA reads as TGTGCCAGCAGCGGGACTAGCGGGGGCCGGGGCACAGATACGCAGTATTTT. This gives the protein CASSGTSGGRGTDTQYF.

In the case of this clonotype: A much larger clone differs by one base, so this may be a read error. The CDR3 DNA follows: TGTGCCGGCAGCTTAAGGGACAACACTGAAGCTTTCTTT. The encoded protein is CAGSLRDNTEAFF. The chain combines TRBV11-3 with TRBJ1-1; D is perhaps TRBD1 (5 bases). Per the germline V gene, CDR1 is SGHNT and CDR2 is YENEEA. The CDR3 sequence is 13 residues long. Full variable domain (remainder filled in from reference TRBV11-3 and TRBJ1-1): EAGVVQSPRYKIIEKKQPVAFWCNPISGHNTLYWYLQNLGQGPELLIRYENEEAVDDSQLPKDRFSAERLKGVDSTLKIQPAELGDSAVYLCAGSLRDNTEAFFGQGTRLTVV.

The chain employs TRBV19 and TRBJ2-5; D is undetermined. The V and J ends lost 0 bases and 1 base respectively, with 6 bases between them. Germline loops: CDR1 LNHDA, CDR2 SQIVND (reference sequence). CDR3 length: 14 residues. This chain's CDR3 is CASSIDWSQETQYF. The CDR3 DNA reads as TGTGCCAGTAGTATAGATTGGAGCCAAGAGACCCAGTACTTC.

This clonotype came up a few times. The rearrangement links TRBV6-1 to TRBJ1-2; 10 bases line up with TRBD1. Looked up from germline, CDR1 is MNHNS and CDR2 is SASEGT. Trimming at V came to 7 bases and at J to 5 bases, leaving 7 bases not matched to a gene. The CDR3 is made up of 14 amino acids. CDR3 sequence (DNA): TGTGCCAGCACCCCGGACAGGGGGAGGTATGGCTACACCTTC. This translates into CASTPDRGRYGYTF.

This chain connects TRBV5-4 to TRBJ2-5; D may be TRBD1 (5 bases). Trimming cost V 2 bases and J 5 bases, with 10 bases left between them. The V gene's germline CDR1 is SGHNT and CDR2 YYREEE (reference sequence). The CDR3 extends over 13 amino acids. The CDR3 sequence: CASSFDSVETQYF. CDR3 coding DNA: TGTGCCAGCAGCTTCGACAGTGTGGAGACCCAGTACTTC. The entire variable domain, with the rest obtained from reference TRBV5-4 and TRBJ2-5, is as follows: ETGVTQSPTHLIKTRGQQVTLRCSSQSGHNTVSWYQQALGQGPQFIFQYYREEENGRGNFPPRFSGLQFPNYSSELNVNALELDDSALYLCASSFDSVETQYFGPGTRLLVL.

The chain carries TRBV20-1 and TRBJ2-3; 8 bases line up with TRBD2. The trim removed 6 bases at V and 3 bases at J, leaving 5 bases unmatched. The CDR3 runs to 13 residues. CDR1 and CDR2 (germline): DFQATT, SNEGSKA (reference sequence). CDR3 in amino acids: CSAKERGTDTQYF. The CDR3 coding sequence is TGCAGTGCCAAAGAGCGGGGGACAGATACGCAGTATTTT.

This rearrangement joins TRBV14 to TRBJ2-2; D is uncertain. The V and J ends lost 4 bases and 6 bases respectively, with 15 bases between them. Germline-derived CDR1 and CDR2 are SGHDN and FVKESK. The CDR3 has 15 residues. CDR3 DNA: TGTGCCAGCAGCCCTACCCGGGTCTACTCCGGGGAGCTGTTTTTT. Its translation is CASSPTRVYSGELFF.

This clonotype was seen more than once but under ten times. This sequence joins TRBV20-1 and TRBJ2-4; 9 bases align to TRBD1. In germline, CDR1 is DFQATT, CDR2 SNEGSKA (reference sequence). The CDR3 length is 14 residues. J was trimmed by 1 base and V by 8 bases; bases with no gene match: 6. CDR3 in amino acids: CSSGTGLAKNIQYF. In nucleotides, the CDR3 is TGCAGTTCCGGGACAGGGCTTGCCAAAAACATTCAGTACTTC.

The rearrangement joins TRBV6-2 or TRBV6-3 to TRBJ1-6; 9 bases map to TRBD1. CDR1 and CDR2 from the germline V gene are MNHEY and SVGEGT. This CDR3 contains 17 residues. Germline trimming cut 5 bases from V and 2 bases from J; bases unmatched to any gene: 7. CDR3 protein: CASSMGQGPPYNSPLHF. The CDR3 bases are TGTGCCAGCAGTATGGGACAGGGACCTCCCTATAATTCACCCCTCCACTTT.

The sample holds a few counts of this clonotype. The rearrangement joins TRBV5-1 to TRBJ2-3; D is ambiguous. Trimming shortened V by 4 bases and J by 4 bases, and 13 bases separated the two germline ends. The CDR3 extends over 14 amino acids. CDR1 and CDR2 from the germline V gene are SGHRS and YFSETQ. The CDR3 DNA reads as TGCGCCAGCAGCATCCGGGTAGAGTCAGATACGCAGTATTTT. It translates to CASSIRVESDTQYF.

There are many counts of this clonotype. The genes are TRBV6-1 and TRBJ1-2; perhaps TRBD1 as D (5 bases). The germline gives CDR1 MNHNS, CDR2 SASEGT. Between the trimmed V and J ends, which lost 8 bases and 7 bases, there was a span of 17 bases. The CDR3 runs to 13 residues. The CDR3 nucleotides read TGTGCCAGCGCCAAGCGGGGGGAGGGTGGCTACACCTTC. It translates to CASAKRGEGGYTF.

With regard to this clonotype: A much larger clone sits a single nucleotide away, making a read error possible. The rearrangement joins TRBV2 to TRBJ1-1; unclear D gene. Germline assignment: CDR1 SNHLY and CDR2 FYNNEI. V lost 5 bases to trimming and J lost 1 base, with 20 bases between them. The CDR3 has 17 residues. In DNA form, the CDR3 reads TGTGCCAGCAGTAACCTCCTACCCCACGGGCCGAACACTGAAGCTTTCTTT. Its protein is CASSNLLPHGPNTEAFF. The whole variable domain, remainder taken from reference TRBV2 and TRBJ1-1, is EPEVTQTPSHQVTQMGQEVILRCVPISNHLYFYWYRQILGQKVEFLVSFYNNEISEKSEIFDDQFSVERPDGSNFTLKIRSTKLEDSAMYFCASSNLLPHGPNTEAFFGQGTRLTVV.

This clonotype has just a few counts. This chain connects TRBV6-1 to TRBJ2-2; D may be TRBD1 or TRBD2 (5 bases each). Germline V gene sequence: CDR1 MNHNS, CDR2 SASEGT. The CDR3 loop spans 15 amino acids. Trimming pared 5 bases from V and 7 bases from J, leaving 17 bases between. The CDR3 spells CASSLRGGLGGELFF. The CDR3 nucleotides read TGTGCCAGCAGTTTGAGGGGTGGGCTTGGCGGGGAGCTGTTTTTT.

This clonotype was counted ten times or more. The V call is TRBV5-1, the J call TRBJ2-6; possible D gene TRBD1, 6 bases. V was trimmed by 5 bases and J by 3 bases, leaving 12 bases between them. The CDR3 has 15 amino acids. CDR1 is SGHRS and CDR2 is YFSETQ in the germline V gene. CDR3 nucleotides: TGCGCCAGCAGACCAGTGACAGGTGGGGCCAACGTCCTGACTTTC. It specifies CASRPVTGGANVLTF.

This clonotype was detected ten times or more. V usage is TRBV5-1 and J usage is TRBJ2-7, with no clear D. CDR1 and CDR2 (germline): SGHRS, YFSETQ. This CDR3 has 17 residues. Trimming took off 0 bases at V and 1 base at J, with 17 bases between the two ends. The CDR3 region is CASSLEGWPKGSYEQYF. CDR3 DNA sequence: TGCGCCAGCAGCTTGGAGGGTTGGCCAAAAGGTTCCTACGAGCAGTACTTC.

The chain uses TRBV6-1 and TRBJ1-1; D possibly corresponds to TRBD1 (6 bases). Trimming removed 0 bases at V and 0 bases at J, with 14 bases between. Germline V lookup: CDR1 MNHNS, CDR2 SASEGT. This CDR3 contains 17 residues. As DNA, the CDR3 is TGTGCCAGCAGTGAAGCGGGCGGGGGCACCATGAACACTGAAGCTTTCTTT. Its protein is CASSEAGGGTMNTEAFF.

This clonotype was found a few times. The genes are TRBV19 and TRBJ1-4; the match to TRBD1 covers 7 bases. The CDR3 spans 15 residues. The germline V gene encodes CDR1 LNHDA and CDR2 SQIVND (reference sequence). After removal of 3 bases from V and 3 bases from J, the junction contained 4 bases not matched to a gene. For the CDR3, the DNA is TGTGCCAGTAGTATCCCAGGGGGATCTAATGAAAAACTGTTTTTT. Amino acids: CASSIPGGSNEKLFF.

This clonotype was seen at least ten times. The rearrangement uses TRBV5-1 and TRBJ1-1; tentative D call: TRBD1 (6 bases). The CDR3 is 15 amino acids. Trimming left V 4 bases short and J 4 bases short, with 17 bases between. Germline V gene lookup returns CDR1 SGHRS and CDR2 YFSETQ. CDR3 sequence: CASSGTVAGATEAFF. The CDR3 DNA is TGCGCCAGCAGCGGAACAGTGGCAGGGGCCACTGAAGCTTTCTTT. The whole variable domain, filled in from reference TRBV5-1 and TRBJ1-1, reads KAGVTQTPRYLIKTRGQQVTLSCSPISGHRSVSWYQQTPGQGLQFLFEYFSETQRNKGNFPGRFSGRQFSNSRSEMNVSTLELGDSALYLCASSGTVAGATEAFFGQGTRLTVV.

This clonotype was counted ten times or more. The J gene is TRBJ2-2, the V gene TRBV30, with D hard to call. V lost 1 base and J 3 bases, leaving 9 bases between the germline ends. The CDR3 runs to 14 residues. Germline loops: CDR1 GTSNPN, CDR2 SVGIG (reference sequence). Written as DNA, the CDR3 is TGTGCCTGGAGTGCGGTGGGATACACCGGGGAGCTGTTTTTT. Protein product: CAWSAVGYTGELFF.

This clonotype has a count of ten or more. CDR3 bases: TGTGCCAGCAGTACGCAGGGTTACTCTCAGCCCCAGCATTTT. This sequence encodes CASSTQGYSQPQHF. The V call is TRBV2, the J call TRBJ1-5, with a possible D match to TRBD1 (5 bases). Germline V CDR1 and CDR2: SNHLY, FYNNEI. The ends were cut back, 5 bases at V and 6 bases at J, with 14 bases in the middle. This CDR3 is built from 14 residues.

In the case of this clonotype: A much larger clone lies one base from this, so it may be a read error. The V and J genes are TRBV11-2 and TRBJ2-5; 10 bases are shared with TRBD1. J was trimmed by 5 bases and V by 4 bases; bases with no gene match: 4. The CDR3 loop spans 14 amino acids. Per the germline V gene, CDR1 is SGHAT and CDR2 is FQNNGV. The CDR3, as DNA: TGTGCCAGCAGCTGGGGACAGGGGTGGGAGACCCAGTACTTC. Its protein product is CASSWGQGWETQYF.

This clonotype was seen a handful of times. J is TRBJ2-1 and V is TRBV29-1; 7 nucleotides line up with TRBD1. Per germline, CDR1 SQVTM and CDR2 ANQGSEA. The CDR3 is 13 residues long. Trimming took 6 bases from V and 0 from J; bases not matched to a gene: 2. This CDR3 reads CSVRDSSYNEQFF. CDR3 nucleotides: TGCAGCGTCCGGGACAGCTCCTACAATGAGCAGTTCTTC.